Listed below are T cell receptor beta chains from one sample, sequenced in a study of human T cells and chemical hapten exposure. Each CDR3 protein gets one entry after TCRdb re-called the RACE reads with MiXCR. Of more than 70,000 distinct CDR3 sequences in the sample, about 8.5% were seen once. The sample consisted of whole blood, taken in connection with sensitization to the hapten diphenylcyclopropenone (DPC). The receptor set was obtained from a man in his forties with alopecia areata. Some clones in this sample may be carry-over from other donors' samples. Both conserved end residues are part of each CDR3. A D gene is named only where the DNA matches it firmly. Clone size appears in some rows only: once, few, many, or a class for an expanded clone.

size | J | V | D | DNA | CDR3
many | TRBJ2-3 | TRBV24-1 | TRBD2 | TGTGCCACCAGTGACGGGAGGGTCCACACAGATACGCAGTATTTT | CATSDGRVHTDTQYF
few | TRBJ2-3 | TRBV27 | NA | TGTGCCAGCAGTACGGCCCTCCGATATACGCAGTATTTT | CASSTALRYTQYF
NA | TRBJ2-7 | TRBV28 | NA | TGTGCCAGCGGGACCCCCTCTCTCTACGAGCAGTACTTC | CASGTPSLYEQYF
few | TRBJ1-2 | TRBV20-1 | TRBD1 | TGCAGTGCCTCTGACAGGGGAGATGGCTACACCTTC | CSASDRGDGYTF
NA | TRBJ1-5 | TRBV29-1 | TRBD1 | TGCAGCGTTGACGGCGGGACAGGGTTCAATCAGCCCCAGCATTTT | CSVDGGTGFNQPQHF
many | TRBJ2-3 | TRBV28 | TRBD2 | TGTGCCAGCAGTTCCGGACTAGCGGGAGGGCCGGTTGATACGCAGTATTTT | CASSSGLAGGPVDTQYF
many | TRBJ2-1 | TRBV5-1 | TRBD2 | TGCGCCAGCAGCTTCGGACTAGCGGGCTACAATGAGCAGTTCTTC | CASSFGLAGYNEQFF
many | TRBJ2-7 | TRBV20-1 | TRBD2 | TGCAGTGCCTTCACGGGCGGGAGCTACGAGCAGTACTTC | CSAFTGGSYEQYF
NA | TRBJ2-5 | TRBV29-1 | NA | TGCAGCGTTGTTCCAACGGAGACCCAGTACTTC | CSVVPTETQYF
many | TRBJ2-7 | TRBV12-3/TRBV12-4 | TRBD1 | TGTGCCAGCAGTTTTACGGCAGGGGGATTCTACGAGCAGTACTTC | CASSFTAGGFYEQYF
many | TRBJ1-2 | TRBV24-1 | TRBD1 | TGTGCCACCAGTCCCGGACAGGCTTATGGCTACACCTTC | CATSPGQAYGYTF
many | TRBJ1-5 | TRBV19 | NA | TGTGCCAGCCAAATGGTGGTGGGGGGGGGTCAGCCCCAGCATTTT | CASQMVVGGGQPQHF
many | TRBJ2-5 | TRBV7-3 | TRBD2 | TGTGCCAGCAGCACTAGCGGCAGGGAGACCCAGTACTTC | CASSTSGRETQYF
many | TRBJ1-5 | TRBV4-3 | NA | TGCGCCAGCAGCCAAGGGCCGGGGTGGGGGAATCAGCCCCAGCATTTT | CASSQGPGWGNQPQHF
few | TRBJ2-5 | TRBV20-1 | TRBD1 | TGCAGTGCTAGTGACAGGGTGGAGACCCAGTACTTC | CSASDRVETQYF
NA | TRBJ2-2 | TRBV18 | NA | TGTGCCAGCTCACCACCCCAAGGAGGGCCGAACACCGGGGAGCTGTTTTTT | CASSPPQGGPNTGELFF
few | TRBJ1-1 | TRBV7-2 | NA | TGTGCCAGCAGCTTAGCCCTTGGACGGGGATCGAACACTGAAGCTTTCTTT | CASSLALGRGSNTEAFF
NA | TRBJ2-3 | TRBV7-2 | TRBD2 | TGTGCCAGCAGCTTAACCCTGACTAGCGGGAGTAGAGATACGCAGTATTTT | CASSLTLTSGSRDTQYF
NA | TRBJ2-7 | TRBV6-5 | NA | TGTGCCAGCACCTCCACCGGGACCCGCTACGAGCAGTACTTC | CASTSTGTRYEQYF
NA | TRBJ1-1 | TRBV20-1 | TRBD1 | TGCAGTGCTAGCTTGGGGACAGTTATAGATGAAGCTTTCTTT | CSASLGTVIDEAFF
few | TRBJ2-1 | TRBV27 | TRBD2 | TGTGCCAGCAGTTTTCAGCGGGAGGTCTCCTACAATGAGCAGTTCTTC | CASSFQREVSYNEQFF
few | TRBJ2-1 | TRBV10-1 | NA | TGCGCCAGCAGTGCCCCAGATTGGACTCCTCGGAATGAGCAGTTCTTC | CASSAPDWTPRNEQFF
many | TRBJ1-4 | TRBV12-3/TRBV12-4 | NA | TGTGCCAGCAGCCCCCTCGATGGAAATGAAAAACTGTTTTTT | CASSPLDGNEKLFF
few | TRBJ1-2 | TRBV6-5 | NA | TGTGCCAGCAGTTACGAAGTCAGGGGTTCCTATGGCTACACCTTC | CASSYEVRGSYGYTF
NA | TRBJ2-3 | TRBV24-1 | NA | TGTGCCACCAGTGAGCGACTAGTCGCAGATACGCAGTATTTT | CATSERLVADTQYF
NA | TRBJ1-1 | TRBV7-9 | NA | TGTGCCAGCAGCGATTTGGGGGGCACTGAAGCTTTCTTT | CASSDLGGTEAFF
few | TRBJ1-1 | TRBV28 | NA | TGTGCCAGCAGTTTGCGGGTGGGGGGAACTGAAGCTTTCTTT | CASSLRVGGTEAFF
NA | TRBJ2-3 | TRBV10-3 | TRBD2 | TGTGCCATCAGTGCGGGACTAGCGGGAGGGTCAGATACGCAGTATTTT | CAISAGLAGGSDTQYF
NA | TRBJ2-5 | TRBV20-1 | NA | TGCAGTAGCGAGCAAGCCCCTTTGAAGACCCAGTACTTC | CSSEQAPLKTQYF
few | TRBJ1-2 | TRBV10-3 | NA | TGTGCCATCAGCCGAGTCATGGGGATCTATGGCTACACCTTC | CAISRVMGIYGYTF
many | TRBJ1-5 | TRBV7-9 | NA | TGTGCCAGCAGCTTAGGGGGGGGTGGCAATCAGCCCCAGCATTTT | CASSLGGGGNQPQHF
NA | TRBJ1-1 | TRBV7-2 | NA | TGTGCCAGCACCTCTAGGGGAAGCATTCCGAACACTGAAGCTTTCTTT | CASTSRGSIPNTEAFF
NA | TRBJ2-1 | TRBV7-2 | NA | TGTGCCAGCAGCTTAGGCGATTACAATGAGCAGTTCTTC | CASSLGDYNEQFF
few | TRBJ2-3 | TRBV28 | TRBD2 | TGTGCCAGCAGTTTAACTAGCGATTGGGCAGATACGCAGTATTTT | CASSLTSDWADTQYF
few | TRBJ2-1 | TRBV28 | NA | TGTGCCAGCGGTTGGGCGGGGCCTAGGAATGAGCAGTTCTTC | CASGWAGPRNEQFF
few | TRBJ2-1 | TRBV28 | TRBD2 | TGTGCCAGCAGTCTCTGGACTAGCGGGAGGGTGCATGAGCAGTTCTTC | CASSLWTSGRVHEQFF
NA | TRBJ2-1 | TRBV5-6 | NA | TGTGCCAGCACCTGGCGGACCCTGAATGAGCAGTTCTTC | CASTWRTLNEQFF
once | TRBJ1-1 | TRBV6-2/TRBV6-3 | NA | TGTGCCAGCAGTTCCCCCCCAGGGATCACTGAAGCTTTCTTT | CASSSPPGITEAFF
few | TRBJ2-7 | TRBV10-3 | TRBD2 | TGTGCCATCAGTGCCACTAGCGGGGTATCCTACGAGCAGTACTTC | CAISATSGVSYEQYF
NA | TRBJ2-5 | TRBV28 | NA | TGTGCCAGCCGCATGGACAGCCAAGAGACCCAGTACTTC | CASRMDSQETQYF
few | TRBJ2-1 | TRBV30 | NA | TGTGCCTGGGGGGAGAGTCCCTCTGAGCAGTTCTTC | CAWGESPSEQFF
few | TRBJ2-1 | TRBV7-8 | TRBD2 | TGTGCCAGCAGCCCCGGACTAGCGGAATCCTACAATGAGCAGTTCTTC | CASSPGLAESYNEQFF
many | TRBJ2-7 | TRBV29-1 | NA | TGCAGCGCCCCTGGCCCCTACGAGCAGTACTTC | CSAPGPYEQYF
many | TRBJ2-2 | TRBV20-1 | NA | TGCAGTGTAGCGGTAAATGCGGCCGGGGAGCTGTTTTTT | CSVAVNAAGELFF
few | TRBJ2-3 | TRBV6-5 | NA | TGTGCCAGCAGTGCCGCTCCGGGACGGGGCACAGATACGCAGTATTTT | CASSAAPGRGTDTQYF
NA | TRBJ2-1 | TRBV7-8 | NA | TGTGCCAGCAGCCGAGCCAACCCCGGAGGCACTGAGCAGTTCTTC | CASSRANPGGTEQFF
few | TRBJ2-3 | TRBV6-2/TRBV6-3 | TRBD1 | TGTGCCAGCAGCCCTGGGACAGACCAAATCACAGATACGCAGTATTTT | CASSPGTDQITDTQYF
NA | TRBJ1-1 | TRBV28 | NA | TGTGCCAGCAGTTTTCTAGTTCCGAACACTGAAGCTTTCTTT | CASSFLVPNTEAFF
many | TRBJ1-3 | TRBV28 | NA | TGTGCCAGCAGTTTTCGGGGACTTGGAAACACCATATATTTT | CASSFRGLGNTIYF
few | TRBJ2-1 | TRBV5-1 | TRBD2 | TGCGCCAGCGCTAAAGCGGGAATCAGCAAGAATGAGCAGTTCTTC | CASAKAGISKNEQFF
many | TRBJ2-1 | TRBV20-1 | TRBD2 | TGCAGTGCTCCAAAGTTTCCGGGACTAGTATACAATGAGCAGTTCTTC | CSAPKFPGLVYNEQFF
many | TRBJ2-4 | TRBV7-9 | TRBD2 | TGTGCCAGCAGCCCAGGGACTAGCTACTTGGGTATTCAGTACTTC | CASSPGTSYLGIQYF
many | TRBJ2-1 | TRBV29-1 | TRBD1 | TGCAGCGTTGAATTCCCCGGACAGGGGGGATACAATGAGCAGTTCTTC | CSVEFPGQGGYNEQFF
NA | TRBJ2-1 | TRBV4-3 | TRBD2 | TGCGCCAGCAGCCAGGGGACTAGCCGGGAGCAGTTCTTC | CASSQGTSREQFF
NA | TRBJ1-6 | TRBV12-3/TRBV12-4 | NA | TGTGCCAGCAGTTTGGGGGCAGCCGCGCATAGTTCACCCCTCCACTTT | CASSLGAAAHSSPLHF